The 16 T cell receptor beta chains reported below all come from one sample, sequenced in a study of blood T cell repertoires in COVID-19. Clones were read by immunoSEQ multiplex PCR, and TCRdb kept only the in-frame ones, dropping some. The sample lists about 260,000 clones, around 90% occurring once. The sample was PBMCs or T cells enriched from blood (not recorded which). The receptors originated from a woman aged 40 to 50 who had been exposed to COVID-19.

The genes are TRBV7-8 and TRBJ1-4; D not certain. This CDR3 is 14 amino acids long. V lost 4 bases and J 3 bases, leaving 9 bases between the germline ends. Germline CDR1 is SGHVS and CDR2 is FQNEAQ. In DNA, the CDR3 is TGTGCCAGCAGCTCCCCCTACCCTAATGAAAAACTGTTTTTT. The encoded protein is CASSSPYPNEKLFF.

CDR3 residues: CASRRYNEQYF. CDR3 DNA sequence: TGTGCCAGCAGACGGTATAACGAGCAGTACTTC. This rearrangement joins TRBV28 to TRBJ2-7; D not certain. The CDR3 sequence is 11 residues long. V was pared by 6 bases and J by 5 bases, with 8 bases between. Germline V gives CDR1 MDHEN, CDR2 SYDVKM.

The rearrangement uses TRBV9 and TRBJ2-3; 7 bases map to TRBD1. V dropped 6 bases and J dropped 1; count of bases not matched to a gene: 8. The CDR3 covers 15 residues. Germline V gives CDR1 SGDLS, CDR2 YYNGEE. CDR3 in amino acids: CASTERDRGTDTQYF. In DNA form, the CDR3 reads TGTGCCAGCACCGAACGGGACAGAGGCACAGATACGCAGTATTTT.

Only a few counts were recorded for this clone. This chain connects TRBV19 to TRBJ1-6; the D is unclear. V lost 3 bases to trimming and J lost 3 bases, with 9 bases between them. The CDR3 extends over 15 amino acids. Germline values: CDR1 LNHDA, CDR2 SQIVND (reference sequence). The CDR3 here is CASSMGRDYNSPLHF. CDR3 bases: TGTGCCAGTAGTATGGGCCGGGACTATAATTCACCCCTCCACTTT. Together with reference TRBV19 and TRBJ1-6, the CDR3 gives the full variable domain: DGGITQSPKYLFRKEGQNVTLSCEQNLNHDAMYWYRQDPGQGLRLIYYSQIVNDFQKGDIAEGYSVSREKKESFPLTVTSAQKNPTAFYLCASSMGRDYNSPLHFGNGTRLTVT.

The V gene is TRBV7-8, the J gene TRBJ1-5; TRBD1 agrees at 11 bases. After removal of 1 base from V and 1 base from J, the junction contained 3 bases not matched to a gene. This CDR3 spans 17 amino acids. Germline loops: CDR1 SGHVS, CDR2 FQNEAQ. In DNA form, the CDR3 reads TGTGCCAGCAGCTTAGGGGACAGGGGGGTGAGCAATCAGCCCCAGCATTTT. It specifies CASSLGDRGVSNQPQHF.

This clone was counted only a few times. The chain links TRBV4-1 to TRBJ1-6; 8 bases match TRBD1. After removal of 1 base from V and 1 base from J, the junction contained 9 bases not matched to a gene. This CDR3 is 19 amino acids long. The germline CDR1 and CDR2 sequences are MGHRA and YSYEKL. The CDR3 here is CASSQVRQGARSYNSPLHF. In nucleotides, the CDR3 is TGCGCCAGCAGCCAAGTTCGTCAGGGGGCGCGGTCCTATAATTCACCCCTCCACTTT.

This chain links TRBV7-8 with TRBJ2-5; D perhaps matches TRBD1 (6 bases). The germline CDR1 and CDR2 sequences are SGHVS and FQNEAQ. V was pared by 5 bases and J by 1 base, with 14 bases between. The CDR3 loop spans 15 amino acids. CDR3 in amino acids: CASSPVGQTQETQYF. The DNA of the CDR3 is TGTGCCAGCAGCCCGGTAGGACAGACCCAAGAGACCCAGTACTTC.

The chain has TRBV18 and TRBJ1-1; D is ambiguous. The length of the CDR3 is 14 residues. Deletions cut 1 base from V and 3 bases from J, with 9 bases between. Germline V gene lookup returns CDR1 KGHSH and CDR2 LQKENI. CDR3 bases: TGTGCCAGCTCACCACAGCCGGAGGACACTGAAGCTTTCTTT. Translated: CASSPQPEDTEAFF.

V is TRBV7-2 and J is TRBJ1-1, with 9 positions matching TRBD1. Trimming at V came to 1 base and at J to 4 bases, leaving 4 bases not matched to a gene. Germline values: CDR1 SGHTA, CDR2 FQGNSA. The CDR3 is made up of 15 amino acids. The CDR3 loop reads CASSLEGQGLTEAFF. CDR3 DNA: TGTGCCAGCAGCTTAGAGGGACAGGGTCTCACTGAAGCTTTCTTT.

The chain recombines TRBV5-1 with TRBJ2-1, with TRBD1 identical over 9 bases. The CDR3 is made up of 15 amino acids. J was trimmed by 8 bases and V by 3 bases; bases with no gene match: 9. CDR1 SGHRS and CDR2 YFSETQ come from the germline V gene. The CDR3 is CASSSSGQGPYEQFF. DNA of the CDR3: TGCGCCAGCAGCTCGTCGGGACAGGGTCCGTATGAGCAGTTCTTC.

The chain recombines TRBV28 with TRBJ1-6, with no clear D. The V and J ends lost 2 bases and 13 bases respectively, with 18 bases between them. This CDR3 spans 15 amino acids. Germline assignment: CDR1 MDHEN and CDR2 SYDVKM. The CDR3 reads CASSLAAVVVEPLHF. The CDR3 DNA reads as TGTGCCAGCAGTTTAGCCGCGGTAGTGGTGGAGCCCCTCCACTTT.

The CDR3 loop reads CASSDQDRRGEQFF. DNA for the CDR3: TGTGCCAGCAGTGATCAGGACCGAAGGGGGGAGCAGTTCTTC. The chain links TRBV25-1 to TRBJ2-1; a possible D gene is TRBD1 (6 bases). The germline gives CDR1 MGHDK, CDR2 SYGVNS. V was trimmed by 3 bases and J by 10 bases, leaving 16 bases between them. This CDR3 has 14 amino acids.

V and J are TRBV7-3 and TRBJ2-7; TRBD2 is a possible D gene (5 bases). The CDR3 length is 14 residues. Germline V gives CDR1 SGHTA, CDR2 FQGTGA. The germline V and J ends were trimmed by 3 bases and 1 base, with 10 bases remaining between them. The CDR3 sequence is CASSFQRDSYEQYF. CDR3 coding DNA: TGTGCCAGCAGCTTTCAGAGGGATTCCTACGAGCAGTACTTC.

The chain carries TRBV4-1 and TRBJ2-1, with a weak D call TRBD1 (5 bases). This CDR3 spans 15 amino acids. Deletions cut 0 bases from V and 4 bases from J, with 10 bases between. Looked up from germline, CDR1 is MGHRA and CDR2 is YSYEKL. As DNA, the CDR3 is TGCGCCAGCAGCCAAGATGTTACAGGTTACAATGAGCAGTTCTTC. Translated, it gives CASSQDVTGYNEQFF.

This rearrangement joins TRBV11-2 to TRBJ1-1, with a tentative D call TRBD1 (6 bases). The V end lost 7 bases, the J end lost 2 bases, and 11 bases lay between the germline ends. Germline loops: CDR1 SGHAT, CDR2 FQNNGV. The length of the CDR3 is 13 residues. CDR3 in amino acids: CASMGRGNTEAFF. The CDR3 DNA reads TGTGCCAGCATGGGCAGGGGAAACACTGAAGCTTTCTTT.

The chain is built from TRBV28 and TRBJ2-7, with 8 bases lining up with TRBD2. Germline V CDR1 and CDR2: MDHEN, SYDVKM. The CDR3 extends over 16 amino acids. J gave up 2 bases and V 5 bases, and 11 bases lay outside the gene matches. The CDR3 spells CASSLTGGGVPYEQYV. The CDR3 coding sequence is TGTGCCAGCAGTCTGACGGGGGGGGGAGTTCCCTACGAGCAGTACGTC.